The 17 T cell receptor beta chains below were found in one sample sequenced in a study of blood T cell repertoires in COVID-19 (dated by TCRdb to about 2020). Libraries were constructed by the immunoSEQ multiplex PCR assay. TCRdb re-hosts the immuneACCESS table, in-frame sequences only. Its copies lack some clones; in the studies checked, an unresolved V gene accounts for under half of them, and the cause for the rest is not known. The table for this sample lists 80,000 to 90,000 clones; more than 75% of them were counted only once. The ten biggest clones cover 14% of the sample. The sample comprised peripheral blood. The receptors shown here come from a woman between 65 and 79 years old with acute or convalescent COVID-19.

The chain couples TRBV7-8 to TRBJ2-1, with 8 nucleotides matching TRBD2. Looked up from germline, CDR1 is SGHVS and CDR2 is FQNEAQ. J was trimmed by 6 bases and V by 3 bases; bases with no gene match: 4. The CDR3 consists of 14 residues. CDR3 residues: CASSFRREANEQFF. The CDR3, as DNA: TGTGCCAGCAGCTTTAGGCGGGAGGCCAATGAGCAGTTCTTC. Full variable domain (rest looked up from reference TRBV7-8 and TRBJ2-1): GAGVSQSPRYKVAKRGQDVALRCDPISGHVSLFWYQQALGQGPEFLTYFQNEAQLDKSGLPSDRFFAERPEGSVSTLKIQRTQQEDSAVYLCASSFRREANEQFFGPGTRLTVL.

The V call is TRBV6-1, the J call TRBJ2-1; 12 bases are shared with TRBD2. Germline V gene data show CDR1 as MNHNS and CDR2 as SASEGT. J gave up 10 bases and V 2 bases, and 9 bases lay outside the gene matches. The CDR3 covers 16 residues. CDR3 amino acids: CASSERRTSGMVEQFF. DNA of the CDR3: TGTGCCAGCAGTGAAAGAAGGACTAGCGGGATGGTGGAGCAGTTCTTC.

The CDR3 loop is CASSSATGGGYTF. CDR3 DNA: TGTGCCAGCAGCTCTGCTACAGGGGGCGGCTACACCTTC. The chain joins TRBV5-6 to TRBJ1-2; 9 bases are shared with TRBD1. CDR3 length equals 13 residues. The V gene end was trimmed by 3 bases and the J gene end by 8 bases; junction bases not matched to a gene: 5. CDR1 is SGHDT, CDR2 YYEEEE, per germline.

The CDR3 protein is CASSYSPRTGGDQPQHF. The CDR3 bases are TGTGCCAGCAGTTACTCCCCCCGGACAGGGGGGGATCAGCCCCAGCATTTT. The rearrangement uses TRBV6-2 or TRBV6-3 and TRBJ1-5, with 10 bases that match TRBD1. The J segment lost 5 bases and the V segment lost 0 bases, leaving 7 bases of the junction unmatched. The V gene's germline CDR1 is MNHEY and CDR2 SVGEGT. The CDR3 is made up of 17 amino acids.

The CDR3 DNA follows: TGTGCCAGCAGTCCACAAGGGACAGGGGCCCTCACAGATACGCAGTATTTT. Amino acids: CASSPQGTGALTDTQYF. V and J are TRBV6-6 and TRBJ2-3; the match to TRBD1 covers 10 bases. The CDR3 runs to 17 residues. Germline-derived CDR1 and CDR2 are MNHNY and SVGAGI (reference sequence). Losses at the gene ends were 5 bases for V and 2 bases for J; bases not matched to a gene: 10.

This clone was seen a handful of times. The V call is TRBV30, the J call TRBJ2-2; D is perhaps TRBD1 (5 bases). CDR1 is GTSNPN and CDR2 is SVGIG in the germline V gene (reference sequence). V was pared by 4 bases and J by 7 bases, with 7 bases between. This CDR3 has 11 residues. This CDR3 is CAWTGFGELFF. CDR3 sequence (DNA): TGTGCCTGGACAGGGTTCGGGGAGCTGTTTTTT.

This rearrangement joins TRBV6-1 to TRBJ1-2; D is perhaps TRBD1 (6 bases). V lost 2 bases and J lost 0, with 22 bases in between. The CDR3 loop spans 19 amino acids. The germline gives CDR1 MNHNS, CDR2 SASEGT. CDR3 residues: CASSEIHPTGPAANYGYTF. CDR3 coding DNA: TGTGCCAGCAGTGAAATACACCCGACAGGTCCTGCAGCTAACTATGGCTACACCTTC.

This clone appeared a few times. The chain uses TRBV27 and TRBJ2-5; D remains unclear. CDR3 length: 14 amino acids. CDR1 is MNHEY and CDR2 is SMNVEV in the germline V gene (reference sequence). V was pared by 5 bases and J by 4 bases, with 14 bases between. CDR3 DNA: TGTGCCAGCAGTCCCCTAGGCTCGGGAGAGACCCAGTACTTC. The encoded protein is CASSPLGSGETQYF.

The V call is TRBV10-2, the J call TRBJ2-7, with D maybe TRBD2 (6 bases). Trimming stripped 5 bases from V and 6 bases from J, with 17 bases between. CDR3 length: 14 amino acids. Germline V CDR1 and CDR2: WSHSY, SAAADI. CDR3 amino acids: CASSLAGGPLEQYV. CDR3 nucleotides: TGCGCCAGCAGTCTGGCCGGGGGACCTCTCGAGCAGTACGTC.

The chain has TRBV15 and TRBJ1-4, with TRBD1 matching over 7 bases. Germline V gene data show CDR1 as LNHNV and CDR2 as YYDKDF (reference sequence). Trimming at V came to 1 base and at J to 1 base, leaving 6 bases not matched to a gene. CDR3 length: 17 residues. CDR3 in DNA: TGTGCCACCAGCAGAGGGTTACAGGGGCTAACTAATGAAAAACTGTTTTTT. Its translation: CATSRGLQGLTNEKLFF.

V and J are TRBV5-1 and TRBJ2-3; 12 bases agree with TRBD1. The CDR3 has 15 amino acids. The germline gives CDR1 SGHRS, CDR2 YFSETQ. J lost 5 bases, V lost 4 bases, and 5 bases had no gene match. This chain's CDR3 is CASSGGTGGVDTQYF. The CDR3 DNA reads TGCGCCAGCAGCGGGGGGACAGGGGGCGTAGATACGCAGTATTTT. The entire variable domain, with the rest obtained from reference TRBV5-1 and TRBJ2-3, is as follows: KAGVTQTPRYLIKTRGQQVTLSCSPISGHRSVSWYQQTPGQGLQFLFEYFSETQRNKGNFPGRFSGRQFSNSRSEMNVSTLELGDSALYLCASSGGTGGVDTQYFGPGTRLTVL.

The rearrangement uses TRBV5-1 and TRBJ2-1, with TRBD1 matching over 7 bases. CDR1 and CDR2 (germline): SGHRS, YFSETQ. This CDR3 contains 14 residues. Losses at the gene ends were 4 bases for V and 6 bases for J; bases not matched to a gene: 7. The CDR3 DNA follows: TGCGCCAGCAGCCGACAGGGAGAGGGCAATGAGCAGTTCTTC. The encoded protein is CASSRQGEGNEQFF.

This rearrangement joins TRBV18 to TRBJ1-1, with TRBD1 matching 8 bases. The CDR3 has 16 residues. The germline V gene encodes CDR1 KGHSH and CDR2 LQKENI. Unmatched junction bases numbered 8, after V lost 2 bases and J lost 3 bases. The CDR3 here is CASSPTGQGGDTEAFF. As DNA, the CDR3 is TGTGCCAGCTCACCAACAGGACAGGGCGGCGACACTGAAGCTTTCTTT.

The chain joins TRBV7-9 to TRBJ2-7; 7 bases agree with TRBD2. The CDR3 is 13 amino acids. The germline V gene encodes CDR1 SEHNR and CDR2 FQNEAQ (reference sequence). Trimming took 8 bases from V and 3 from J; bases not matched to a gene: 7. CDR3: CASSPPGGYEQYV. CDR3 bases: TGTGCCAGCTCTCCCCCGGGGGGCTACGAGCAGTACGTC.

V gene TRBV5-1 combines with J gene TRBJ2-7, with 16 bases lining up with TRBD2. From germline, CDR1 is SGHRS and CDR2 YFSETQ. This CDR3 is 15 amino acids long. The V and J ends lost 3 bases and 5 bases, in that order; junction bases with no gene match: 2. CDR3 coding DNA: TGCGCCAGCAGCTCGGGACTAGCGGGGGGGAACGAGCAGTACGTC. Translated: CASSSGLAGGNEQYV.

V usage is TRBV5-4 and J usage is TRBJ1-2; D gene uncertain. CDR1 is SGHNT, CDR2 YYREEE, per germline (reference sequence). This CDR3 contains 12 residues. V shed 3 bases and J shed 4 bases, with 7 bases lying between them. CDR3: CASSSDIYGYTF. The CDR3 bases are TGTGCCAGCAGCTCAGATATCTATGGCTACACCTTC.

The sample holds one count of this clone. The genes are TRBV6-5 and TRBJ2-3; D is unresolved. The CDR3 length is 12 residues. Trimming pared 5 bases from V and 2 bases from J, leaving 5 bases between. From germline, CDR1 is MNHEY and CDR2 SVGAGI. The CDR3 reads CASSPFTDTQYF. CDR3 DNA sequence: TGTGCCAGCAGTCCGTTCACAGATACGCAGTATTTT.